This TCR beta chain was retrieved from a study of T-cell memory formation after mild COVID-19. Study summary: Largely donor-specific sequence clusters came from two donors. Findings of the study overall: CD4+ bias marked clones expanding day 15 to 37, unlike balanced contracting clones.

This clonotype has at least ten counts. Antigen specificity is unknown. This CDR3 spans 15 amino acids. V was clipped by 3 bases and J by 4 bases; unmatched bases: 7. Germline assignment: CDR1 DFQATT and CDR2 SNEGSKA (reference sequence). TCRdb reanalysed the 5' RACE reads using MiXCR and keeps one entry per CDR3 protein. The sample has hundreds of thousands of distinct CDR3 sequences; 15% to 20% are singletons. The sequence was collected from an adult woman who had mild COVID-19 (a few samples of this study predate the infection). Cell type and time point are not known. The sequenced sample consisted of PBMCs or a T cell subset sorted from them (not recorded which). The chain is built from TRBV20-1 and TRBJ2-7, with 12 bases identical to TRBD2. CDR3 coding DNA: TGCAGTGCTAGGGATCTAGCGGGAGGGCTTTACGAGCAGTACTTC. It encodes CSARDLAGGLYEQYF.